The rows below give T cell receptor beta chains drawn from one sample of a study of low-dose radiotherapy and immunotherapy resistance in tumors. TCRdb reprocessed the reads via MiXCR and lists one record per CDR3 protein. The sample consists of about 30,000 distinct CDR3 sequences, approximately 49% of them appearing once. Sequencing used PBMCs, obtained after low-dose radiotherapy plus immunotherapy. The source of these receptors is a male donor with gallbladder cancer. Both conserved end residues are part of each CDR3. A D gene is named only where the DNA matches it firmly. Some rows have no size entry. The others give once, few or many, or a class for an expanded clone.

v_gene,d_gene,abundance,j_gene,CDR3nt,CDR3aa
TRBV2,-,medium-sized,TRBJ2-2,TGTGCCAGCAGCACGGACGCGAACACCGGGGAGCTGTTTTTT,CASSTDANTGELFF
TRBV7-9,TRBD2,-,TRBJ2-7,TGTGCCAGCAGCCAACTAGCGGGCTACGAGCAGTACTTC,CASSQLAGYEQYF
TRBV20-1,-,few,TRBJ2-3,TGCAGTGCTAGGGGCCAAGGCACAGATACGCAGTATTTT,CSARGQGTDTQYF
TRBV28,-,many,TRBJ1-6,TGTGCCAGCAGTTCGGGGGACTTACCCCTCCACTTT,CASSSGDLPLHF
TRBV3-1,-,-,TRBJ2-7,TGTGCCAGCAGCTCACCCTCGACTAGTGGCGAGCAGTACTTC,CASSSPSTSGEQYF
TRBV4-3,TRBD2,-,TRBJ2-7,TGCGCCAGCAGCCAAGACATAGGACTAGCGAAGTACGAGCAGTACTTC,CASSQDIGLAKYEQYF
TRBV30,-,-,TRBJ2-7,TGTGCCGGATACCCGCCCTGGTCCTCCGACGAGCAGTACTTC,CAGYPPWSSDEQYF
TRBV7-3,TRBD1,medium-sized,TRBJ2-3,TGTGCCAGCAGCCAGGACAGGAGCACAGATACGCAGTATTTT,CASSQDRSTDTQYF
TRBV28,-,many,TRBJ2-7,TGTGCCAGCAGTCCTCGACGGATTTCTACCTACGAGCAGTACTTC,CASSPRRISTYEQYF
TRBV29-1,-,few,TRBJ2-7,TGCAGCGTTGGAGGAGATAGCGGCTACGAGCAGTACTTC,CSVGGDSGYEQYF